The 29 T cell receptor beta chains below all came from one sample that was sequenced in a study of T cell responses to AZD1222 COVID-19 vaccine. Generated by immunoSEQ multiplex PCR, the TCRdb table keeps only in-frame clones and is missing some. This sample yields some 150,000 clones, of which roughly nine tenths are seen a single time; 18% belongs to the top ten. The specimen was peripheral blood, collected on day 0 of AZD1222 vaccination. These receptors came from an adult in good health.

The J gene is TRBJ2-7, the V gene TRBV27, with a tentative D call TRBD2 (7 bases). Germline V gives CDR1 MNHEY, CDR2 SMNVEV (reference sequence). This CDR3 comprises 16 residues. V was clipped by 5 bases and J by 0 bases, with 17 bases between them. CDR3 amino acids: CASSLFGGGLSYEQYF. The DNA of the CDR3 is TGTGCCAGCAGTCTGTTTGGCGGGGGCCTCTCCTACGAGCAGTACTTC.

V usage is TRBV19 and J usage is TRBJ2-1; tentatively, D is TRBD2 (5 bases). CDR1 and CDR2 (germline): LNHDA, SQIVND (reference sequence). The CDR3 is 17 amino acids. Trimming took 4 bases from V and 0 from J, leaving 16 bases between them. The CDR3: CASSSSKTGSSYNEQFF. The CDR3 DNA reads as TGTGCCAGTAGTAGCTCGAAGACGGGGAGCTCCTACAATGAGCAGTTCTTC.

In this sample, this clone turned up a few times. V usage is TRBV10-2 and J usage is TRBJ1-2; D not resolved. The V end lost 1 base, the J end lost 6 bases, and 6 bases lay between the germline ends. There are 12 residues in the CDR3. Per germline, CDR1 WSHSY and CDR2 SAAADI. CDR3 sequence reads: CASSEWMNGYTF. The CDR3, as DNA: TGCGCCAGCAGTGAGTGGATGAATGGCTACACCTTC.

The chain recombines TRBV19 with TRBJ1-1; D perhaps matches TRBD1 (6 bases). Germline CDR1 is LNHDA and CDR2 is SQIVND (reference sequence). There are 12 residues in the CDR3. The ends were cut back, 6 bases at V and 8 bases at J, with 13 bases in the middle. The chain's CDR3 is CASRITGTEAFF. CDR3 bases: TGTGCCAGTAGGATAACCGGGACAGAAGCTTTCTTT.

A few counts support this clone. The rearrangement links TRBV6-2 or TRBV6-3 to TRBJ2-7; D gene uncertain. This CDR3 is built from 13 residues. Per the germline V gene, CDR1 is MNHEY and CDR2 is SVGEGT. Trimming removed 2 bases from V and 3 bases from J, with 8 bases in between. The CDR3 DNA sequence: TGTGCCAGCAGTTACGTAGCTAGCTACGAGCAGTACTTC. Translating gives CASSYVASYEQYF.

This clone was seen once. The V gene is TRBV14, the J gene TRBJ2-3, with TRBD2 matching 14 bases. Looked up from germline, CDR1 is SGHDN and CDR2 is FVKESK. The CDR3 extends over 18 amino acids. V shed 4 bases and J 5 bases; nucleotides not matched to a gene: 11. Here the CDR3 DNA reads TGTGCCAGCAGCCGAACGGGACTAGCGGGAGTGGAGAGAGATACGCAGTATTTT. Amino acid sequence: CASSRTGLAGVERDTQYF.

The genes are TRBV9 and TRBJ2-5; D gene unclear. Germline V gene data show CDR1 as SGDLS and CDR2 as YYNGEE. V lost 0 bases to trimming and J lost 5 bases, with 11 bases between them. The CDR3 is 14 amino acids. The CDR3 nucleotides read TGTGCCAGCAGCGTAGGACCTCAGGTGGAGACCCAGTACTTC. Protein sequence: CASSVGPQVETQYF.

J is TRBJ1-2 and V is TRBV29-1; no firm D call. V lost 6 bases to trimming and J lost 6 bases, with 11 bases between them. There are 11 residues in the CDR3. Germline V gives CDR1 SQVTM, CDR2 ANQGSEA. CDR3 region: CSVGRRNGYTF. CDR3 nucleotide sequence: TGCAGCGTCGGACGCAGAAATGGCTACACCTTC.

This rearrangement joins TRBV19 to TRBJ2-1; TRBD2 matches at 13 bases. From germline, CDR1 is LNHDA and CDR2 SQIVND (reference sequence). After removal of 5 bases from V and 1 base from J, the junction contained 5 bases not matched to a gene. This CDR3 has 17 amino acids. CDR3 DNA sequence: TGTGCCAGTAGTTTGAGACTAGCGGGGGGATCCTACAATGAGCAGTTCTTC. Residues: CASSLRLAGGSYNEQFF.

The chain uses TRBV11-3 and TRBJ2-5; D possibly uses TRBD1 or TRBD2 (5 bases each). The CDR3 totals 15 residues. Trimming shortened V by 3 bases and J by 2 bases, and 13 bases separated the two germline ends. Germline V CDR1 and CDR2: SGHNT, YENEEA. The CDR3 coding sequence is TGTGCCAGCAGCTTGCCGGGGCTGGGGCAAGAGACCCAGTACTTC. Translated, it gives CASSLPGLGQETQYF.

This chain joins TRBV6-5 and TRBJ2-3, with a tentative D call TRBD1 (6 bases). CDR1 MNHEY and CDR2 SVGAGI come from the germline V gene. The CDR3 runs 14 residues. V was clipped by 6 bases and J by 1 base, with 11 bases between them. The CDR3 loop is CASRGHQGTDTQYF. The CDR3 DNA sequence: TGTGCCAGCAGGGGACATCAGGGCACAGATACGCAGTATTTT.

The rearrangement joins TRBV10-3 to TRBJ1-2; D is unclear. CDR1 and CDR2 (germline): ENHRY, SYGVKD. V was pared by 2 bases and J by 5 bases, with 18 bases between. The CDR3 has 16 residues. The CDR3 DNA is TGTGCCATCAGTGAGGCGATAGGTGGGTGGAGTTATGGCTACACCTTC. Protein sequence: CAISEAIGGWSYGYTF.

V and J are TRBV7-9 and TRBJ1-2; 10 bases align to TRBD1. V shed 5 bases and J 6 bases; nucleotides not matched to a gene: 6. The CDR3 runs to 14 residues. Germline assignment: CDR1 SEHNR and CDR2 FQNEAQ (reference sequence). This CDR3 is CASSEGTGDHGYTF. Here the CDR3 DNA reads TGTGCCAGCAGCGAGGGGACAGGGGATCATGGCTACACCTTC.

The chain couples TRBV5-1 to TRBJ1-1; D gene ambiguous. Germline CDR1 and CDR2: SGHRS and YFSETQ. The CDR3 is 14 amino acids. V dropped 6 bases and J dropped 2 bases, with 14 bases sitting between them. The CDR3 bases are TGCGCCAGCACCTTACCCGGGGTAAACACTGAAGCTTTCTTT. Encoded protein: CASTLPGVNTEAFF.

This clone was detected only once. The rearrangement uses TRBV5-4 and TRBJ1-5; D call uncertain. V was pared by 3 bases and J by 7 bases, with 23 bases between. The CDR3 is 17 residues long. Per germline, CDR1 SGHNT and CDR2 YYREEE (reference sequence). The CDR3 DNA reads TGTGCCAGCAGCTCCGCATTTGGGGAGGCCTCGAGCCAGCCCCAGCATTTT. Protein product: CASSSAFGEASSQPQHF.

In its sample, this clone was seen once. The chain uses TRBV6-5 and TRBJ1-1; D unresolved. Germline CDR1 is MNHEY and CDR2 is SVGAGI. CDR3 length: 15 residues. The germline V and J ends were trimmed by 2 bases and 3 bases, with 13 bases remaining between them. CDR3 protein: CASSYKSFGDTEAFF. The CDR3 DNA reads as TGTGCCAGCAGTTACAAATCTTTTGGTGACACTGAAGCTTTCTTT.

CDR3 in DNA: TGCGCCAGCAGCTTCCTCACCGAGGGGAACACTGAAGCTTTCTTT. Protein sequence: CASSFLTEGNTEAFF. The V call is TRBV5-1, the J call TRBJ1-1; D is uncertain. The CDR3 runs to 15 residues. CDR1 and CDR2 (germline): SGHRS, YFSETQ. V lost 2 bases and J lost 1, with 12 bases in between.

The CDR3 region is CASSFGAGIYTDTQYF. The CDR3 bases are TGTGCCAGCAGCTTCGGGGCGGGGATATACACAGATACGCAGTATTTT. The V call is TRBV7-2, the J call TRBJ2-3; TRBD2 is a possible D gene (6 bases). Germline V lookup: CDR1 SGHTA, CDR2 FQGNSA. The CDR3 totals 16 residues. V was shortened by 3 bases and J by 2 bases, with 15 bases between the two germline ends.

A single count supports this clone. CDR3 in amino acids: CASSRTGPDGYTF. The CDR3 bases are TGTGCCAGCAGCCGGACGGGACCGGATGGCTACACCTTC. The chain is built from TRBV5-8 and TRBJ1-2, with D possibly matching TRBD1 (5 bases). Trimming pared 4 bases from V and 6 bases from J, leaving 13 bases between. The CDR3 contains 13 residues. Germline V gene data show CDR1 as SGHTS and CDR2 as YDEGEE.

This rearrangement joins TRBV28 to TRBJ2-2; D not resolved. This CDR3 comprises 15 residues. The V gene lost 0 bases and the J gene lost 2 bases, with 7 bases spanning the gap. Germline loops: CDR1 MDHEN, CDR2 SYDVKM. CDR3 region: CASSLWGLNTGELFF. CDR3 DNA: TGTGCCAGCAGTTTATGGGGATTAAACACCGGGGAGCTGTTTTTT.

This sequence joins TRBV11-1 and TRBJ1-6, with a tentative D call TRBD1 (6 bases). Germline-derived CDR1 and CDR2 are SGHAT and FQDESV (reference sequence). V dropped 8 bases and J dropped 3 bases, with 11 bases sitting between them. There are 14 residues in the CDR3. The CDR3 bases are TGTGCCAGCGCCCCGGGACACTATAATTCACCCCTCCACTTT. Translating it yields CASAPGHYNSPLHF.

The rearrangement links TRBV29-1 to TRBJ1-2, with 7 nucleotides matching TRBD1. Germline-derived CDR1 and CDR2 are SQVTM and ANQGSEA. This CDR3 contains 15 residues. V shed 4 bases, J shed 4 bases, and the junction held 12 bases outside the gene matches. The CDR3 DNA reads TGCAGCGTTGCGTTAGGGGGACAGCGCGGCTATGGCTACACCTTC. As protein: CSVALGGQRGYGYTF.

The chain links TRBV6-2 or TRBV6-3 to TRBJ2-7; 9 nucleotides align to TRBD1. The CDR3 covers 13 residues. The J segment lost 4 bases and the V segment lost 4 bases, leaving 2 bases of the junction unmatched. Germline CDR1 MNHEY, CDR2 SVGEGT. CDR3 DNA sequence: TGTGCCAGCAGTTGGGGACAGGGTTACGAGCAGTACTTC. It yields the protein CASSWGQGYEQYF.

The chain uses TRBV10-3 and TRBJ1-4; the D is unclear. The V gene lost 6 bases and the J gene lost 6 bases, with 20 bases spanning the gap. Looked up from germline, CDR1 is ENHRY and CDR2 is SYGVKD. The CDR3 covers 16 residues. The CDR3 region is CAISHGRAGGDEKLFF. The DNA for the CDR3 is TGTGCCATCAGCCACGGGAGGGCGGGCGGCGATGAAAAACTGTTTTTT.

This clone was recorded a few times. The gene calls are TRBV6-4 and TRBJ2-4, with 12 positions matching TRBD2. This CDR3 is 20 amino acids long. Losses at the gene ends were 1 base for V and 0 bases for J; bases not matched to a gene: 10. Germline V CDR1 and CDR2: MRHNA, SNTAGT. The CDR3 region is CASSDFRTSGTSLAKNIQYF. The CDR3 DNA reads TGTGCCAGCAGTGACTTCCGGACTAGCGGGACCTCTTTAGCCAAAAACATTCAGTACTTC.

The chain joins TRBV5-6 to TRBJ1-3; 8 bases map to TRBD1. Germline values: CDR1 SGHDT, CDR2 YYEEEE. Trimming took 4 bases from V and 6 from J; bases not matched to a gene: 15. The CDR3 totals 17 residues. This CDR3 is CASSAVPSGGNENTIYF. The DNA of the CDR3 is TGTGCCAGCAGCGCCGTCCCTTCAGGGGGCAACGAAAACACCATATATTTT.

V and J are TRBV9 and TRBJ1-3, with TRBD1 identical over 7 bases. The CDR3 contains 19 residues. The J segment lost 2 bases and the V segment lost 3 bases, leaving 17 bases of the junction unmatched. Germline V gene data show CDR1 as SGDLS and CDR2 as YYNGEE. CDR3 protein: CASSAGPGTDLQPGNTIYF. In nucleotides, the CDR3 is TGTGCCAGCAGCGCGGGCCCTGGGACAGACCTACAACCTGGAAACACCATATATTTT.

The rearrangement joins TRBV15 to TRBJ1-1; D might be TRBD1 (5 bases). The CDR3 consists of 12 residues. Germline V lookup: CDR1 LNHNV, CDR2 YYDKDF (reference sequence). The V and J ends lost 5 bases and 10 bases respectively, with 14 bases between them. The CDR3 is CATSAPMGGAFF. For the CDR3, the DNA is TGTGCCACCAGCGCGCCCATGGGGGGAGCTTTCTTT.

This clone occurred a few times. The V gene is TRBV11-3, the J gene TRBJ2-5; 7 bases are a match to TRBD2. After removal of 1 base from V and 4 bases from J, the junction contained 6 bases not matched to a gene. The CDR3 loop spans 15 amino acids. Germline assignment: CDR1 SGHNT and CDR2 YENEEA. CDR3 region: CASSLGQRDTETQYF. The CDR3 DNA reads as TGTGCCAGCAGCTTAGGCCAGCGGGATACAGAGACCCAGTACTTC.